These 32 T cell receptor beta chains were sequenced from one sample in a study of CD8+ T cells in alopecia areata. As part of sample collection, lesional scalp punch biopsies and peripheral blood were taken from alopecia areata patients. Extracted RNA was reverse transcribed, and the resulting cDNA served as sequencing template. Sequenced by immunoSEQ multiplex PCR; TCRdb stores in-frame clones only, minus some. Of more than 11,000 clones detected, under 60% appear once; the ten largest clones hold about a tenth. The sample in question was skin, obtained at week 0. These receptors originate from a human donor with alopecia areata.

The V call is TRBV7-2, the J call TRBJ2-7; TRBD1 agrees at 7 bases. Germline-derived CDR1 and CDR2 are SGHTA and FQGNSA. J was trimmed by 2 bases and V by 5 bases; bases with no gene match: 6. CDR3 length: 14 amino acids. The CDR3: CASSPWDSAYEQYF. Written as DNA, the CDR3 is TGTGCCAGCAGCCCTTGGGACAGTGCCTACGAGCAGTACTTC.

The chain combines TRBV19 with TRBJ2-2; 9 bases fit TRBD1. The CDR3 has 16 amino acids. V shed 6 bases, J shed 4 bases, and the junction held 9 bases outside the gene matches. Germline lookup yields CDR1 LNHDA and CDR2 SQIVND (reference sequence). The DNA for the CDR3 is TGTGCCAGTAGCGCATGGGGGGGACAGGGCACCGGGGAGCTGTTTTTT. Protein: CASSAWGGQGTGELFF. Full variable domain (missing parts from reference TRBV19 and TRBJ2-2): DGGITQSPKYLFRKEGQNVTLSCEQNLNHDAMYWYRQDPGQGLRLIYYSQIVNDFQKGDIAEGYSVSREKKESFPLTVTSAQKNPTAFYLCASSAWGGQGTGELFFGEGSRLTVL.

This clone is deemed medium-sized. The gene calls are TRBV5-1 and TRBJ1-2; a possible D gene is TRBD1 (5 bases). Trimming removed 3 bases at V and 8 bases at J, with 14 bases between. Per germline, CDR1 SGHRS and CDR2 YFSETQ. The CDR3 spans 13 residues. DNA of the CDR3: TGCGCCAGCAGCTCGGACGGCCAGGGAGGCTACACCTTC. Translation: CASSSDGQGGYTF. The variable domain in full, completed from reference TRBV5-1 and TRBJ1-2, reads KAGVTQTPRYLIKTRGQQVTLSCSPISGHRSVSWYQQTPGQGLQFLFEYFSETQRNKGNFPGRFSGRQFSNSRSEMNVSTLELGDSALYLCASSSDGQGGYTFGSGTRLTVV.

The chain employs TRBV4-2 and TRBJ2-5; D is perhaps TRBD2 (6 bases). The CDR3 is made up of 14 amino acids. From germline, CDR1 is LGHNA and CDR2 YNFKEQ. V lost 5 bases, J lost 3 bases, and 13 bases lay in between. The CDR3 sequence is CASSTGLEEETQYF. Here the CDR3 DNA reads TGTGCCAGCAGCACGGGACTCGAGGAAGAGACCCAGTACTTC.

J is TRBJ1-1 and V is TRBV11-2; maybe TRBD1 (5 bases). Germline CDR1 reads SGHAT; CDR2 reads FQNNGV. Trimming removed 5 bases from V and 11 bases from J, with 21 bases in between. The CDR3 is made up of 14 amino acids. The CDR3 protein is CASSLYRDGLWAFF. CDR3 in DNA: TGTGCCAGCAGCCTATACCGGGACGGTTTATGGGCTTTCTTT.

This clone is termed medium-sized. The chain uses TRBV4-2 and TRBJ1-3; no clear D. The CDR3 is 15 residues long. Germline CDR1 reads LGHNA; CDR2 reads YNFKEQ. Trimming cost V 0 bases and J 5 bases, with 11 bases left between them. CDR3 in DNA: TGTGCCAGCAGCCAAGATAAAGGCAAACGAAACACCATATATTTT. Translated: CASSQDKGKRNTIYF.

This clone was counted only a few times. V usage is TRBV2 and J usage is TRBJ2-5; the D is unclear. The tail of the sequence fits TRBJ2-7 better, so the J call may be wrong. Germline CDR1 and CDR2: SNHLY and FYNNEI. The CDR3 is 13 residues long. The CDR3 sequence: CASSRRSPYEQYF. The CDR3 coding sequence is TGTGCCAGCAGTCGACGGTCACCCTACGAGCAGTACTTC.

J is TRBJ1-1 and V is TRBV10-3, with TRBD1 matching 7 bases. V gave up 5 bases and J gave up 5 bases; unmatched junction bases: 5. Looked up from germline, CDR1 is ENHRY and CDR2 is SYGVKD. The CDR3 loop spans 13 amino acids. CDR3 amino acids: CAISSRGMTEAFF. The CDR3 bases are TGTGCCATCAGTAGCAGGGGGATGACTGAAGCTTTCTTT.

The chain employs TRBV18 and TRBJ1-1; D remains unclear. The germline V gene has CDR1 KGHSH and CDR2 LQKENI. The CDR3 consists of 13 residues. The germline V and J ends were trimmed by 4 bases and 6 bases, with 12 bases remaining between them. The CDR3 is CASSQFAGAEAFF. The CDR3 DNA reads as TGTGCCAGCTCACAATTTGCGGGAGCTGAAGCTTTCTTT.

V is TRBV7-3 and J is TRBJ2-1; 7 bases match TRBD1. This CDR3 has 14 residues. V gave up 0 bases and J gave up 6 bases; unmatched junction bases: 2. Germline assignment: CDR1 SGHTA and CDR2 FQGTGA. CDR3 region: CASSLTGQANEQFF. Written as DNA, the CDR3 is TGTGCCAGCAGCTTAACAGGACAGGCCAATGAGCAGTTCTTC.

This CDR3 reads CASGLDSLLSGNTIYF. CDR3 sequence (DNA): TGTGCTAGTGGCTTAGACAGCCTCCTCTCTGGAAACACCATATATTTT. This chain uses TRBV12-5 with TRBJ1-3, with a tentative D call TRBD1 (5 bases). Trimming shortened V by 6 bases and J by 0 bases, and 15 bases separated the two germline ends. The CDR3 has 16 residues. Per germline, CDR1 LGHNT and CDR2 FRNRAP.

This chain uses TRBV4-2 with TRBJ1-1, with unresolved D. Germline lookup yields CDR1 LGHNA and CDR2 YNFKEQ. Between the trimmed V and J ends, which lost 0 bases and 4 bases, there was a span of 12 bases. This CDR3 has 15 amino acids. The CDR3 reads CASSQEGFRTTEAFF. The CDR3 bases are TGTGCCAGCAGCCAAGAGGGCTTCCGGACCACTGAAGCTTTCTTT.

This clone was found a few times. The chain joins TRBV19 to TRBJ1-5, with 7 bases aligning to TRBD1. The CDR3 runs 14 residues. Losses at the gene ends were 3 bases for V and 2 bases for J; bases not matched to a gene: 1. CDR1 is LNHDA, CDR2 SQIVND, per germline (reference sequence). In DNA, the CDR3 is TGTGCCAGTAGTATTGACAGGGGCAATCAGCCCCAGCATTTT. This codes for CASSIDRGNQPQHF.

This clone is deemed large (0.1 to 1%). The chain couples TRBV28 to TRBJ2-4; D call uncertain. Trimming left V 3 bases short and J 0 bases short, with 12 bases between. The V gene's germline CDR1 is MDHEN and CDR2 SYDVKM. This CDR3 is 16 amino acids long. CDR3 in amino acids: CASSFGFRLAKNIQYF. CDR3 DNA: TGTGCCAGCAGTTTTGGTTTCAGGCTAGCCAAAAACATTCAGTACTTC.

The chain links TRBV7-6 to TRBJ1-1; a possible D gene is TRBD1 (6 bases). There are 13 residues in the CDR3. The V end lost 5 bases, the J end lost 1 base, and 8 bases lay between the germline ends. Germline V gene data show CDR1 as SGHVS and CDR2 as FNYEAQ. For the CDR3, the DNA is TGTGCCAGCAGCCAGACAGGGAACACTGAAGCTTTCTTT. This gives the protein CASSQTGNTEAFF.

This chain uses TRBV7-9 with TRBJ2-1; 7 nucleotides line up with TRBD1. Germline loops: CDR1 SEHNR, CDR2 FQNEAQ (reference sequence). The V and J ends lost 2 bases and 11 bases, in that order; junction bases with no gene match: 3. The length of the CDR3 is 12 residues. The CDR3 bases are TGTGCCAGCAGCTTACACAGGGGAAAGCAGTTCTTC. This translates into CASSLHRGKQFF.

This clone has just one count. The chain employs TRBV7-8 and TRBJ1-4; a possible D gene is TRBD1 (5 bases). CDR1 and CDR2 (germline): SGHVS, FQNEAQ. V lost 10 bases to trimming and J lost 6 bases, with 21 bases between them. The CDR3 length is 15 residues. The DNA of the CDR3 is TGTGCCAACAGGCTCTTCCCTGGGTCAGATGAAAAACTGTTTTTT. This sequence encodes CANRLFPGSDEKLFF.

This clone has only a few counts. J is TRBJ2-1 and V is TRBV5-1; 8 nucleotides line up with TRBD2. Germline V lookup: CDR1 SGHRS, CDR2 YFSETQ. Trimming took 2 bases from V and 6 from J; bases not matched to a gene: 7. This CDR3 spans 15 amino acids. CDR3 amino acids: CASSLAGAIPNEQFF. The CDR3, as DNA: TGCGCCAGCAGCTTAGCGGGGGCGATCCCCAATGAGCAGTTCTTC.

This chain links TRBV7-2 with TRBJ2-7, with 11 bases matching TRBD2. This CDR3 is 12 amino acids long. CDR1 SGHTA and CDR2 FQGNSA come from the germline V gene. The junction had 2 bases not matched to a gene; V was cut back by 3 bases and J by 10 bases. For the CDR3, the DNA is TGTGCCAGCAGCTTGACTAGCGGGGTCCAGTACTTC. It yields the protein CASSLTSGVQYF.

The chain combines TRBV5-1 with TRBJ2-2; D gene ambiguous. The V end lost 5 bases, the J end lost 1 base, and 9 bases lay between the germline ends. CDR1 SGHRS and CDR2 YFSETQ come from the germline V gene. The CDR3 covers 14 residues. The CDR3 DNA sequence: TGCGCCAGCAGTCCGTCGTTGAACACCGGGGAGCTGTTTTTT. Protein product: CASSPSLNTGELFF.

V and J are TRBV7-2 and TRBJ2-1, with D perhaps TRBD1 or TRBD2 (5 bases each). From germline, CDR1 is SGHTA and CDR2 FQGNSA. The CDR3 sequence is 15 residues long. V dropped 3 bases and J dropped 2 bases, with 11 bases sitting between them. The CDR3 DNA reads as TGTGCCAGCAGCTTCCCGGGGCAAGCCTACAATGAGCAGTTCTTC. Its translation is CASSFPGQAYNEQFF.

This chain uses TRBV19 with TRBJ2-2, with TRBD1 identical over 12 bases. The trim removed 10 bases at V and 1 base at J, leaving 19 bases unmatched. From germline, CDR1 is LNHDA and CDR2 SQIVND (reference sequence). This CDR3 comprises 20 residues. The CDR3 here is CATPYEGDRGQIENTGELFF. CDR3 in DNA: TGTGCCACCCCGTATGAGGGGGACAGGGGGCAAATAGAGAACACCGGGGAGCTGTTTTTT.

The chain uses TRBV5-5 and TRBJ1-4; the D is unclear. Trimming removed 2 bases at V and 7 bases at J, with 9 bases between. CDR3 length equals 13 residues. The V gene's germline CDR1 is SGHKS and CDR2 YYEKEE (reference sequence). The CDR3 reads CASSFSVVEKLFF. In nucleotides, the CDR3 is TGTGCCAGCAGCTTTTCGGTAGTTGAAAAACTGTTTTTT.

This clone was seen more than once but under ten times. This chain connects TRBV7-2 to TRBJ2-1; the match to TRBD2 covers 12 bases. Trimming at V came to 4 bases and at J to 5 bases, leaving 12 bases not matched to a gene. Per the germline V gene, CDR1 is SGHTA and CDR2 is FQGNSA. The CDR3 totals 18 residues. Written as DNA, the CDR3 is TGTGCCAGCAGCTACCTAGCGGGGGGGCGGCTTCGGCACAATGAGCAGTTCTTC. Translating gives CASSYLAGGRLRHNEQFF.

The genes are TRBV5-1 and TRBJ2-7; 7 nucleotides line up with TRBD1. After removal of 4 bases from V and 3 bases from J, the junction contained 13 bases not matched to a gene. CDR1 and CDR2 (germline): SGHRS, YFSETQ. The length of the CDR3 is 16 residues. The CDR3 spells CASSRLSRQGVYEQYF. CDR3 bases: TGCGCCAGCAGCCGTCTTTCCCGACAGGGCGTCTACGAGCAGTACTTC.

This chain links TRBV5-6 with TRBJ1-4; 7 nucleotides line up with TRBD1. Germline V CDR1 and CDR2: SGHDT, YYEEEE. The CDR3 spans 14 residues. V lost 9 bases, J lost 8 bases, and 13 bases stayed unmatched. The CDR3 region has the DNA TGTGCCACCCGACCGCAGGGGGGTTCGGAAAAACTGTTTTTT. It is translated as CATRPQGGSEKLFF.

The chain recombines TRBV5-4 with TRBJ1-4; TRBD1 might be the D (5 bases). V was shortened by 2 bases and J by 5 bases, with 13 bases between the two germline ends. Germline V CDR1 and CDR2: SGHNT, YYREEE (reference sequence). This CDR3 comprises 15 residues. The CDR3, as DNA: TGTGCCAGCAGCTTAATAGGACAAGTAAATGAAAAACTGTTTTTT. Amino acids: CASSLIGQVNEKLFF. Full variable domain (remainder filled in from reference TRBV5-4 and TRBJ1-4): ETGVTQSPTHLIKTRGQQVTLRCSSQSGHNTVSWYQQALGQGPQFIFQYYREEENGRGNFPPRFSGLQFPNYSSELNVNALELDDSALYLCASSLIGQVNEKLFFGSGTQLSVL.

The genes are TRBV5-1 and TRBJ2-1, with 9 bases aligning to TRBD2. Losses at the gene ends were 4 bases for V and 6 bases for J; bases not matched to a gene: 5. The germline V gene encodes CDR1 SGHRS and CDR2 YFSETQ. The CDR3 contains 14 residues. The CDR3 DNA reads as TGCGCCAGCAGCCTACAGACTAGCGGCAATGAGCAGTTCTTC. Protein sequence: CASSLQTSGNEQFF.

This chain uses TRBV2 with TRBJ2-1; 7 bases align to TRBD2. Germline CDR1 SNHLY, CDR2 FYNNEI. The CDR3 runs to 13 residues. J lost 6 bases, V lost 7 bases, and 6 bases had no gene match. Here the CDR3 reads CASMVSGGNEQFF. DNA of the CDR3: TGTGCCAGCATGGTGTCGGGGGGCAATGAGCAGTTCTTC.

This clone is large in the sample. The chain employs TRBV7-3 and TRBJ2-6, with D perhaps being TRBD1 or TRBD2 (5 bases each). Trimming took off 3 bases at V and 1 base at J, with 10 bases between the two ends. There are 16 residues in the CDR3. In germline, CDR1 is SGHTA, CDR2 FQGTGA. The CDR3 loop reads CASSFPEGSGANVLTF. The CDR3 region has the DNA TGTGCCAGCAGCTTCCCCGAGGGGTCTGGGGCCAACGTCCTGACTTTC. Combining the CDR3 with reference TRBV7-3 and TRBJ2-6 gives the whole variable domain GAGVSQTPSNKVTEKGKYVELRCDPISGHTALYWYRQSLGQGPEFLIYFQGTGAADDSGLPNDRFFAVRPEGSVSTLKIQRTERGDSAVYLCASSFPEGSGANVLTFGAGSRLTVL.

The chain carries TRBV4-2 and TRBJ2-3, with TRBD2 matching 8 bases. Germline loops: CDR1 LGHNA, CDR2 YNFKEQ. The CDR3 is made up of 14 amino acids. Unmatched junction bases numbered 5, after V lost 4 bases and J lost 5 bases. CDR3 sequence (DNA): TGTGCCAGCAGCCCCGGGGGGGCCGGAGATACGCAGTATTTT. Translated: CASSPGGAGDTQYF.

The chain employs TRBV30 and TRBJ2-7, with 9 positions matching TRBD2. Germline CDR1 and CDR2: GTSNPN and SVGIG (reference sequence). V lost 7 bases, J lost 3 bases, and 10 bases stayed unmatched. This CDR3 spans 14 amino acids. The CDR3 protein is CASRPGTSNYEQYF. The CDR3 DNA reads TGTGCCTCCCGACCCGGGACTAGCAACTACGAGCAGTACTTC.